These 24 T cell receptor beta chains share one sample of origin, sequenced in a study of neurological immune-mediated disorders. TCRdb analysed the 5' RACE reads with MiXCR anew, one entry per CDR3 protein. The sample shows roughly 66,000 distinct CDR3 sequences, approximately 5% of them seen only once. Sequences were obtained from PBMCs. The receptors shown here come from a woman aged 70 to 79 with multiple sclerosis.

The rearrangement joins TRBV21-1 to TRBJ2-3; TRBD1 is taken as the D call from the table, unchecked against the DNA. TRBV21-1 is listed as a pseudogene. This CDR3 spans 16 amino acids. CDR3 in amino acids: CASSKGQGSGTDTQYF. For the CDR3, the DNA is TGTGCCAGCAGCAAAGGCCAGGGCTCGGGCACAGATACGCAGTATTTT.

This clonotype was picked up many times. This chain connects TRBV5-1 to TRBJ1-2, with unresolved D. V dropped 0 bases and J dropped 5 bases, with 17 bases sitting between them. The length of the CDR3 is 16 residues. Germline CDR1 is SGHRS and CDR2 is YFSETQ. DNA for the CDR3: TGCGCCAGCAGCTTGGACACCAAAAGGACCGCTTATGGCTACACCTTC. Protein product: CASSLDTKRTAYGYTF.

This rearrangement joins TRBV7-2 to TRBJ1-6; no clear D gene. In germline, CDR1 is SGHTA, CDR2 FQGNSA. The germline V and J ends were trimmed by 7 bases and 10 bases, with 11 bases remaining between them. The CDR3 is made up of 12 amino acids. This CDR3 reads CASTFGKSPLHF. The CDR3 region has the DNA TGTGCCAGCACCTTCGGGAAGTCACCCCTCCACTTT.

This clonotype was seen at least ten times. The chain links TRBV29-1 to TRBJ2-2; TRBD1 is a possible D gene (5 bases). The length of the CDR3 is 15 residues. V lost 6 bases to trimming and J lost 3 bases, with 17 bases between them. From germline, CDR1 is SQVTM and CDR2 ANQGSEA. The DNA for the CDR3 is TGCAGCGTCGAGACAGCCTCTCGAGACACCGGGGAGCTGTTTTTT. It specifies CSVETASRDTGELFF.

This clonotype was seen a handful of times. A read error is possible here, since a much larger clone lies one base away. The V and J genes are TRBV10-3 and TRBJ2-2, with D unresolved. Germline V gene sequence: CDR1 ENHRY, CDR2 SYGVKD. Trimming removed 4 bases from V and 1 base from J, with 10 bases in between. The CDR3 is made up of 15 amino acids. This chain's CDR3 is CAISGWSKNTGELFF. In nucleotides, the CDR3 is TGTGCCATCAGTGGGTGGAGCAAGAACACCGGGGAGCTGTTTTTT.

In this sample, this clonotype turned up many times. The gene calls are TRBV29-1 and TRBJ1-4; a weak D match, TRBD1 (6 bases). The CDR3 consists of 13 residues. Per the germline V gene, CDR1 is SQVTM and CDR2 is ANQGSEA. The ends were cut back, 1 base at V and 7 bases at J, with 10 bases in the middle. The CDR3 nucleotides read TGCAGCGTTGAAGGCAGGGGAGCTGAAAAACTGTTTTTT. It translates to CSVEGRGAEKLFF.

The chain links TRBV7-6 to TRBJ2-1, with 11 bases identical to TRBD2. The CDR3 extends over 15 amino acids. J lost 9 bases, V lost 1 base, and 5 bases had no gene match. The germline V gene encodes CDR1 SGHVS and CDR2 FNYEAQ. CDR3 residues: CASSLGDLAGGEQFF. CDR3 sequence (DNA): TGTGCCAGCAGCTTAGGAGACCTAGCGGGAGGTGAGCAGTTCTTC.

The chain uses TRBV30 and TRBJ2-7, with 10 positions matching TRBD2. CDR1 and CDR2 from the germline V gene are GTSNPN and SVGIG (reference sequence). The V segment lost 0 bases and the J segment 2 bases; nucleotides outside the gene matches: 4. The CDR3 has 15 amino acids. The CDR3 DNA is TGTGCCTGGAGTGTGGGACTAGCGCGTGCCTACGAGCAGTACTTC. Protein product: CAWSVGLARAYEQYF.

This clonotype appeared many times. The gene calls are TRBV27 and TRBJ1-1, with D possibly being TRBD1 (6 bases). This CDR3 has 15 amino acids. Germline V gene lookup returns CDR1 MNHEY and CDR2 SMNVEV (reference sequence). The V end was cut by 2 bases, the J end by 2 bases, with 12 bases between. This CDR3 reads CASSLMTGGNTEAFF. The CDR3 DNA is TGTGCCAGCAGTTTAATGACAGGTGGAAACACTGAAGCTTTCTTT.

This clonotype has ten or more counts. This rearrangement joins TRBV15 to TRBJ1-5, with 9 bases identical to TRBD1. V dropped 0 bases and J dropped 7; count of bases not matched to a gene: 4. The germline gives CDR1 LNHNV, CDR2 YYDKDF (reference sequence). This CDR3 has 15 residues. CDR3 in DNA: TGTGCCACCAGCAGAGAGATACAGGGGGCACAGCCCCAGCATTTT. This encodes CATSREIQGAQPQHF.

This clonotype was observed many times. The chain couples TRBV20-1 to TRBJ2-3; 9 bases line up with TRBD2. The CDR3 has 15 amino acids. J was trimmed by 4 bases and V by 5 bases; bases with no gene match: 10. Germline CDR1 is DFQATT and CDR2 is SNEGSKA (reference sequence). The CDR3: CSAQLAGPKSDTQYF. The CDR3 DNA sequence: TGCAGTGCTCAACTAGCGGGTCCCAAGTCAGATACGCAGTATTTT.

This clonotype was seen at least ten times. The chain recombines TRBV4-3 with TRBJ2-3; 7 positions agree with TRBD2. CDR1 and CDR2 from the germline V gene are LGHNA and YSLEER. V lost 0 bases, J lost 1 base, and 4 bases stayed unmatched. The CDR3 contains 16 residues. CDR3 bases: TGCGCCAGCAGCCAAGATCTTGGGGGGGGCACAGATACGCAGTATTTT. Translating gives CASSQDLGGGTDTQYF.

This clonotype has a count of ten or more. This chain joins TRBV5-1 and TRBJ2-3; 11 bases match TRBD1. Germline trimming cut 5 bases from V and 3 bases from J; bases unmatched to any gene: 5. The CDR3 extends over 15 amino acids. Looked up from germline, CDR1 is SGHRS and CDR2 is YFSETQ. DNA for the CDR3: TGCGCCAGCAGACCTGGACAGGGGGCGACAGATACGCAGTATTTT. It translates to CASRPGQGATDTQYF.

This clonotype occurred a few times. The chain combines TRBV18 with TRBJ2-7; the D gene is possibly TRBD2 (6 bases). CDR1 is KGHSH, CDR2 LQKENI, per germline. V was clipped by 4 bases and J by 1 base, with 23 bases between them. The CDR3 loop spans 18 amino acids. The CDR3 region is CASSQSRHGRGGSYEQYF. The CDR3, as DNA: TGTGCCAGCTCACAGAGTCGCCACGGGAGAGGAGGGTCCTACGAGCAGTACTTC.

This clonotype was detected ten times or more. The chain recombines TRBV20-1 with TRBJ1-6; 10 bases are shared with TRBD1. This CDR3 has 14 residues. V shed 6 bases and J 9 bases; nucleotides not matched to a gene: 8. Germline V gene sequence: CDR1 DFQATT, CDR2 SNEGSKA (reference sequence). CDR3 amino acids: CSATLGTGVSPLHF. CDR3 nucleotides: TGCAGTGCAACCCTCGGGACAGGGGTTTCACCCCTCCACTTT.

The chain employs TRBV20-1 and TRBJ2-7; D is perhaps TRBD1 (5 bases). Germline V gives CDR1 DFQATT, CDR2 SNEGSKA (reference sequence). V lost 1 base and J lost 6, with 13 bases in between. CDR3 length: 13 residues. As DNA, the CDR3 is TGCAGTGCTAGAGGGACAAGCTCATGCGAGCAGTACTTC. It is translated as CSARGTSSCEQYF.

This clonotype came up many times. Written as DNA, the CDR3 is TGCGCCAGCATGAAGGAAAACTATGGCTACACCTTC. It translates to CASMKENYGYTF. J is TRBJ1-2 and V is TRBV5-1; D uncertain. Germline CDR1 SGHRS, CDR2 YFSETQ. CDR3 length: 12 amino acids. V was clipped by 6 bases and J by 2 bases, with 8 bases between them.

This clonotype was detected ten times or more. This chain links TRBV2 with TRBJ2-5, with D uncertain. Trimming pared 8 bases from V and 2 bases from J, leaving 9 bases between. Germline CDR1 reads SNHLY; CDR2 reads FYNNEI. The CDR3 runs to 12 residues. The CDR3 DNA reads TGTGCCAGCTTAGTCCTACAAGAGACCCAGTACTTC. It translates to CASLVLQETQYF.

There are many counts of this clonotype. V gene TRBV20-1 combines with J gene TRBJ2-1, with TRBD1 matching 7 bases. Trimming cost V 3 bases and J 7 bases; bases outside gene matches: 12. The length of the CDR3 is 15 residues. Germline CDR1 reads DFQATT; CDR2 reads SNEGSKA (reference sequence). The CDR3 sequence: CSASPGGIGENEQFF. CDR3 in DNA: TGCAGTGCTAGCCCAGGGGGAATCGGGGAAAATGAGCAGTTCTTC.

This clonotype was observed many times. The chain uses TRBV20-1 and TRBJ2-1; the D gene is possibly TRBD2 (7 bases). The CDR3 contains 19 residues. CDR1 and CDR2 (germline): DFQATT, SNEGSKA (reference sequence). With 0 bases removed from V and 0 bases from J, the gap between germline ends came to 21 bases. The CDR3, as DNA: TGCAGTGCTAGAGAAAAAGGACTAGGGGGGGGGCGCTCCTACAATGAGCAGTTCTTC. As protein: CSAREKGLGGGRSYNEQFF.

The sample holds many counts of this clonotype. J is TRBJ1-1 and V is TRBV2, with TRBD1 as a possible D gene (6 bases). From germline, CDR1 is SNHLY and CDR2 FYNNEI. There are 13 residues in the CDR3. V gave up 6 bases and J gave up 7 bases, with 15 bases separating them. The CDR3 bases are TGTGCCAGCAGCCGAGGGGGGGTCGGTGAAGCTTTCTTT. It specifies CASSRGGVGEAFF.

There are many counts of this clonotype. The V call is TRBV5-5, the J call TRBJ2-1, with D unclear. CDR3 size: 13 residues. Germline CDR1 SGHKS, CDR2 YYEKEE (reference sequence). V lost 1 base and J lost 5, with 7 bases in between. The CDR3 DNA follows: TGTGCCAGCAGCTTGTATTGGGACAATGAGCAGTTCTTC. Its protein product is CASSLYWDNEQFF.

The CDR3 loop reads CASSLAGLGATDTQYF. The CDR3 region has the DNA TGTGCCAGCAGTTTAGCGGGGCTAGGGGCCACAGATACGCAGTATTTT. The genes are TRBV12-3 or TRBV12-4 and TRBJ2-3; tentatively, D is TRBD1 (5 bases). Trimming pared 0 bases from V and 2 bases from J, leaving 12 bases between. CDR3 size: 16 residues.

This clonotype was picked up many times. The genes are TRBV7-2 and TRBJ2-4; D not certain. Deletions cut 5 bases from V and 1 base from J, with 9 bases between. There are 14 residues in the CDR3. Per the germline V gene, CDR1 is SGHTA and CDR2 is FQGNSA. CDR3 DNA: TGTGCCAGCAGCCCCGCCCCGGCCAAAAACATTCAGTACTTC. Its protein product is CASSPAPAKNIQYF.